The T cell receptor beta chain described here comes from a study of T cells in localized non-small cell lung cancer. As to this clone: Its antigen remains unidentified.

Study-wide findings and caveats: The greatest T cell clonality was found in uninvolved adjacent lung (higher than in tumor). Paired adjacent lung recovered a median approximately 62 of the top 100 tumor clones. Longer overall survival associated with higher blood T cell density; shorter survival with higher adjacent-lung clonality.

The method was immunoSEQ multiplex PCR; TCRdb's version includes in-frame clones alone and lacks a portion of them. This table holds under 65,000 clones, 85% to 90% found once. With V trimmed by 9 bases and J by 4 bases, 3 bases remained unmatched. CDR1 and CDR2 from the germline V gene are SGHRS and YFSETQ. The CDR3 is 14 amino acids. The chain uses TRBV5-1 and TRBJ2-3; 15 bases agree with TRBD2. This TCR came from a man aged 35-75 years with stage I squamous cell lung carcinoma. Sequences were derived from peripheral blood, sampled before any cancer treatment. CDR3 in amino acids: CATGLAGGPDTQYF. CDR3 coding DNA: TGCGCCACGGGACTAGCGGGAGGACCAGATACGCAGTATTTT.